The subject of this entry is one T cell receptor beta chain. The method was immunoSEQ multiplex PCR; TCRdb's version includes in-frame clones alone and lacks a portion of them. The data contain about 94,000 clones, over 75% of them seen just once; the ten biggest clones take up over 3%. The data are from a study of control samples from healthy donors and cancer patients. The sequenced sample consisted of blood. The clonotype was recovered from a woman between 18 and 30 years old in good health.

The CDR3 bases are TGCGCCAGCAGCTTAAGCGGGGGATACAATGAGCAGTTCTTC. Translating it yields CASSLSGGYNEQFF. The V gene is TRBV5-1, the J gene TRBJ2-1; 8 bases match TRBD2. Germline V gene lookup returns CDR1 SGHRS and CDR2 YFSETQ. Losses at the gene ends were 2 bases for V and 4 bases for J; bases not matched to a gene: 2. The CDR3 spans 14 residues. Full variable domain (remainder filled in from reference TRBV5-1 and TRBJ2-1): KAGVTQTPRYLIKTRGQQVTLSCSPISGHRSVSWYQQTPGQGLQFLFEYFSETQRNKGNFPGRFSGRQFSNSRSEMNVSTLELGDSALYLCASSLSGGYNEQFFGPGTRLTVL.